Each of the 32 T cell receptor beta chains below was sequenced from the same sample in a study of technical replicates of blood from a few donors. The protocol was immunoSEQ multiplex PCR, while the TCRdb copy is restricted to in-frame clones and leaves out a portion. Of tens of thousands of clones listed, roughly 91% are singletons. Sequencing was carried out using T cells isolated from PBMCs. The receptors come from a human donor in good health.

This chain links TRBV6-1 with TRBJ1-2; tentative D call: TRBD1 (6 bases). This CDR3 comprises 13 residues. V gave up 7 bases and J gave up 6 bases, with 15 bases separating them. The germline gives CDR1 MNHNS, CDR2 SASEGT. This CDR3 is CASKETGFDGYTF. The DNA for the CDR3 is TGTGCCAGCAAGGAAACAGGGTTCGATGGCTACACCTTC.

The chain uses TRBV30 and TRBJ2-3; maybe TRBD1 (7 bases). The germline gives CDR1 GTSNPN, CDR2 SVGIG (reference sequence). Trimming took off 0 bases at V and 0 bases at J, with 19 bases between the two ends. The CDR3 totals 18 residues. CDR3 region: CAWSVSGGNYYSTDTQYF. Here the CDR3 DNA reads TGTGCCTGGAGTGTATCAGGGGGGAACTACTATAGCACAGATACGCAGTATTTT.

The J gene is TRBJ2-7, the V gene TRBV10-3, with 7 bases aligning to TRBD2. Germline trimming cut 3 bases from V and 1 base from J; bases unmatched to any gene: 3. CDR1 ENHRY and CDR2 SYGVKD come from the germline V gene. The CDR3 extends over 14 amino acids. CDR3 in amino acids: CAISDLRESYEQYF. CDR3 coding DNA: TGTGCCATCAGTGATCTGCGGGAGTCCTACGAGCAGTACTTC.

This chain uses TRBV10-3 with TRBJ2-5; 9 bases fit TRBD1. J gave up 7 bases and V 2 bases, and 11 bases lay outside the gene matches. Germline loops: CDR1 ENHRY, CDR2 SYGVKD. The CDR3 runs 16 residues. CDR3: CAISEPGQGGHGTQYF. The CDR3 DNA reads TGTGCCATCAGTGAGCCGGGACAGGGAGGACACGGGACCCAGTACTTC.

V gene TRBV19 combines with J gene TRBJ2-5; TRBD1 agrees at 10 bases. The assigned J gene may be wrong: the sequence end matches TRBJ2-7 better. Germline loops: CDR1 LNHDA, CDR2 SQIVND (reference sequence). This CDR3 has 17 residues. CDR3 in DNA: TGTGCCAGTAGTATACCTCCCGACAGGGGGCAAAGCTACGAGCAGTACTTC. It yields the protein CASSIPPDRGQSYEQYF.

This clone was observed a single time. The chain combines TRBV19 with TRBJ1-2; TRBD1 matches at 7 bases. The CDR3 is 15 residues long. Germline V gene data show CDR1 as LNHDA and CDR2 as SQIVND (reference sequence). Losses at the gene ends were 6 bases for V and 0 bases for J; bases not matched to a gene: 7. CDR3 region: CASRPPDRSNYGYTF. CDR3 in DNA: TGTGCCAGTAGGCCCCCGGACAGGTCTAACTATGGCTACACCTTC.

This clone was counted a few times. V gene TRBV6-1 combines with J gene TRBJ1-5; weak D call: TRBD1 (6 bases). Trimming removed 4 bases at V and 3 bases at J, with 13 bases between. Germline V lookup: CDR1 MNHNS, CDR2 SASEGT. The CDR3 loop spans 15 amino acids. CDR3 bases: TGTGCCAGCAGTGTATTGGACAGTTCCAATCAGCCCCAGCATTTT. Its translation is CASSVLDSSNQPQHF.

V and J are TRBV29-1 and TRBJ1-2; D is possibly TRBD1 (5 bases). Germline assignment: CDR1 SQVTM and CDR2 ANQGSEA. With 3 bases removed from V and 2 bases from J, the gap between germline ends came to 10 bases. The CDR3 totals 13 residues. Here the CDR3 DNA reads TGCAGCGTTGAGGGCAGGGCGAACTATGGCTACACCTTC. Protein: CSVEGRANYGYTF.

This clone was detected once. The chain carries TRBV30 and TRBJ2-1, with D tentatively TRBD2 (5 bases). Trimming removed 5 bases from V and 9 bases from J, with 11 bases in between. The germline CDR1 and CDR2 sequences are GTSNPN and SVGIG (reference sequence). This CDR3 region has 11 residues. The CDR3 DNA is TGTGCCTGGGGAGGAGCAGGTGAGCAGTTCTTC. As protein: CAWGGAGEQFF.

The count of this clone is one. The chain carries TRBV5-6 and TRBJ2-7; 7 bases map to TRBD1. Germline V CDR1 and CDR2: SGHDT, YYEEEE. CDR3 length: 15 amino acids. After removal of 4 bases from V and 0 bases from J, the junction contained 7 bases not matched to a gene. The CDR3 spells CASSQWTGPSYEQYF. The CDR3 nucleotides are TGTGCCAGCAGCCAATGGACAGGCCCCTCCTACGAGCAGTACTTC.

This clone has only one observation. V is TRBV5-1 and J is TRBJ2-3; possible D gene TRBD2, 6 bases. The germline CDR1 and CDR2 sequences are SGHRS and YFSETQ. The CDR3 is 15 amino acids. V gave up 1 base and J gave up 3 bases, with 12 bases separating them. CDR3 bases: TGCGCCAGCAGCTTGTATATCCGGGAGACAGATACGCAGTATTTT. Its translation: CASSLYIRETDTQYF.

The V gene is TRBV11-3, the J gene TRBJ2-5; D call uncertain. The CDR3 extends over 14 amino acids. Trimming took off 2 bases at V and 2 bases at J, with 9 bases between the two ends. Germline assignment: CDR1 SGHNT and CDR2 YENEEA. The CDR3: CASSLIREQETQYF. The CDR3 nucleotides are TGTGCCAGCAGCTTAATTCGCGAACAAGAGACCCAGTACTTC.

V and J are TRBV7-2 and TRBJ2-7; 9 nucleotides line up with TRBD2. The germline gives CDR1 SGHTA, CDR2 FQGNSA. Trimming cost V 3 bases and J 4 bases; bases outside gene matches: 7. This CDR3 spans 15 amino acids. The CDR3: CASSFLAGMAYEQYF. As DNA, the CDR3 is TGTGCCAGCAGCTTTCTAGCGGGAATGGCTTACGAGCAGTACTTC.

The chain uses TRBV11-3 and TRBJ2-1; 12 bases are shared with TRBD2. Germline V lookup: CDR1 SGHNT, CDR2 YENEEA. V shed 1 base, J shed 3 bases, and the junction held 7 bases outside the gene matches. The CDR3 runs to 18 residues. The CDR3 loop is CASSLGLAGGHSYNEQFF. CDR3 coding DNA: TGTGCCAGCAGCTTAGGCCTAGCGGGAGGGCATAGCTACAATGAGCAGTTCTTC.

The CDR3 DNA follows: TGTGCCAGCAGTTACTCGGGGCCCAACTATGGCTACACCTTC. It yields the protein CASSYSGPNYGYTF. This sequence joins TRBV6-5 and TRBJ1-2, with D possibly being TRBD1 (5 bases). Germline CDR1 and CDR2: MNHEY and SVGAGI. V lost 0 bases and J lost 2, with 7 bases in between. The CDR3 has 14 amino acids.

The genes are TRBV5-1 and TRBJ2-7, with 9 bases identical to TRBD1. The CDR3 is 14 amino acids. V gave up 4 bases and J gave up 4 bases; unmatched junction bases: 6. CDR1 is SGHRS and CDR2 is YFSETQ in the germline V gene. The CDR3 spells CASSEAGTGYEQYF. CDR3 nucleotides: TGCGCCAGCAGCGAGGCCGGGACAGGGTACGAGCAGTACTTC.

The chain carries TRBV28 and TRBJ1-5, with unresolved D. V shed 5 bases and J shed 6 bases, with 17 bases lying between them. Germline-derived CDR1 and CDR2 are MDHEN and SYDVKM. The CDR3 runs 15 residues. CDR3: CASSISLAPGQPQHF. The CDR3 nucleotides read TGTGCCAGCAGTATTAGCCTCGCGCCGGGTCAGCCCCAGCATTTT.

This sequence joins TRBV19 and TRBJ2-2, with 7 bases aligning to TRBD2. CDR3 size: 15 residues. CDR1 LNHDA and CDR2 SQIVND come from the germline V gene (reference sequence). V shed 7 bases, J shed 2 bases, and the junction held 7 bases outside the gene matches. For the CDR3, the DNA is TGTGCCAGTAAGGGGAGGGACCCAAACACCGGGGAGCTGTTTTTT. Translated, it gives CASKGRDPNTGELFF.

This clone was seen only once. This chain joins TRBV7-2 and TRBJ2-5; 11 bases map to TRBD2. CDR3 length: 16 residues. The V gene end was trimmed by 5 bases and the J gene end by 3 bases; junction bases not matched to a gene: 8. Per germline, CDR1 SGHTA and CDR2 FQGNSA. CDR3 sequence (DNA): TGTGCCAGCAGCGACCTACTAGCGGGAGTTGAAGAGACCCAGTACTTC. Translated, it gives CASSDLLAGVEETQYF.

V usage is TRBV28 and J usage is TRBJ1-5; tentatively, D is TRBD1 (5 bases). The CDR3 covers 14 residues. The V and J ends lost 7 bases and 2 bases respectively, with 12 bases between them. From germline, CDR1 is MDHEN and CDR2 SYDVKM. The CDR3 bases are TGTGCCAGCACCACTCAGGGTCGCAATCAGCCCCAGCATTTT. As protein: CASTTQGRNQPQHF.

V gene TRBV6-1 combines with J gene TRBJ1-1, with D unclear. V was shortened by 4 bases and J by 5 bases, with 8 bases between the two germline ends. Germline V gives CDR1 MNHNS, CDR2 SASEGT. The CDR3 length is 12 residues. The CDR3 nucleotides are TGTGCCAGCAGTGTACTAGTGACTGAAGCTTTCTTT. It yields the protein CASSVLVTEAFF.

V usage is TRBV7-6 and J usage is TRBJ2-7; D might be TRBD2 (5 bases). Germline values: CDR1 SGHVS, CDR2 FNYEAQ. V was trimmed by 5 bases and J by 6 bases, leaving 11 bases between them. The CDR3 runs 12 residues. CDR3 in amino acids: CASSAGEGEQYF. In nucleotides, the CDR3 is TGTGCCAGCAGCGCCGGGGAAGGCGAGCAGTACTTC.

As concerns this clone: The CDR3 ends on some other residue instead of the conserved phenylalanine or tryptophan, so this is likely a read error. No DNA is shown, since the ends of the CDR3 on it are uncertain; the CDR3 is the one TCRdb lists. V usage is TRBV7-9 and J usage is TRBJ1-2; TRBD1 is the table's D call, not checked against the DNA. Germline CDR1 SEHNR, CDR2 FQNEAQ (reference sequence). The CDR3 spans 12 amino acids, including both terminal residues. The chain's CDR3 is CASSFETGATSL.

This clone was seen just once. The chain carries TRBV4-2 and TRBJ1-3; a possible D gene is TRBD1 (5 bases). The CDR3 sequence is 14 residues long. The V gene lost 0 bases and the J gene lost 7 bases, with 10 bases spanning the gap. Germline V lookup: CDR1 LGHNA, CDR2 YNFKEQ. CDR3 nucleotides: TGTGCCAGCAGCCAAGATTTCCAGGGTAACACCATATATTTT. Translated, it gives CASSQDFQGNTIYF.

This chain joins TRBV19 and TRBJ1-2; 8 bases line up with TRBD1. The germline CDR1 and CDR2 sequences are LNHDA and SQIVND (reference sequence). V shed 5 bases, J shed 5 bases, and the junction held 10 bases outside the gene matches. The CDR3 covers 15 residues. The CDR3 here is CASSGAAGTGYGYTF. CDR3 in DNA: TGTGCCAGTAGTGGAGCGGCCGGGACAGGTTATGGCTACACCTTC.

The chain uses TRBV9 and TRBJ1-2; tentative D call: TRBD1 (6 bases). The germline V and J ends were trimmed by 3 bases and 1 base, with 22 bases remaining between them. The CDR3 covers 18 residues. The germline V gene encodes CDR1 SGDLS and CDR2 YYNGEE. The CDR3 region is CASSADGQSGGNNYGYTF. CDR3 nucleotide sequence: TGTGCCAGCAGCGCGGACGGACAGTCCGGAGGAAATAACTATGGCTACACCTTC.

V gene TRBV11-2 combines with J gene TRBJ2-5; maybe TRBD2 (6 bases). Germline values: CDR1 SGHAT, CDR2 FQNNGV. Between the trimmed V and J ends, which lost 3 bases and 4 bases, there was a span of 9 bases. The CDR3 loop spans 13 amino acids. CDR3 residues: CASSLGLAETQYF. CDR3 nucleotide sequence: TGTGCCAGCAGCTTGGGACTGGCAGAGACCCAGTACTTC.

The V call is TRBV5-6, the J call TRBJ2-3, with TRBD1 matching over 7 bases. V shed 3 bases and J 3 bases; nucleotides not matched to a gene: 7. The CDR3 runs 15 residues. The germline gives CDR1 SGHDT, CDR2 YYEEEE. CDR3 loop: CASSSSWTGTDTQYF. The CDR3 bases are TGTGCCAGCAGCTCCAGCTGGACAGGAACAGATACGCAGTATTTT.

The J gene is TRBJ2-5, the V gene TRBV6-1, with 13 bases that match TRBD2. The germline V gene encodes CDR1 MNHNS and CDR2 SASEGT. Germline trimming cut 4 bases from V and 5 bases from J; bases unmatched to any gene: 4. The CDR3 length is 15 residues. CDR3 sequence reads: CASSGTSGSQETQYF. The CDR3 DNA sequence: TGTGCCAGCAGTGGGACTAGCGGGAGCCAGGAGACCCAGTACTTC.

For this clone: Other DNA variants within this sample encode the same CDR3. The J gene is TRBJ2-1, the V gene TRBV9; 8 nucleotides align to TRBD2. With 2 bases clipped from V and 0 bases from J, the junction kept 1 base outside the gene matches. The CDR3 sequence is 15 residues long. CDR1 is SGDLS and CDR2 is YYNGEE in the germline V gene. CDR3 residues: CASSVSGSSYNEQFF. The DNA for the CDR3 is TGTGCCAGCAGCGTCAGCGGGAGCTCCTACAATGAGCAGTTCTTC.

The V gene is TRBV7-3, the J gene TRBJ2-1, with TRBD2 matching over 13 bases. CDR3 length: 16 residues. The junction had 8 bases not matched to a gene; V was cut back by 5 bases and J by 7 bases. Germline V gives CDR1 SGHTA, CDR2 FQGTGA. The CDR3 DNA sequence: TGTGCCAGCAGCCCAGAGACTAGCGGGAGGAGTAATGAGCAGTTCTTC. It encodes CASSPETSGRSNEQFF.

This clone was found once. The chain carries TRBV5-4 and TRBJ2-1, with 7 bases fitting TRBD2. The germline V gene has CDR1 SGHNT and CDR2 YYREEE (reference sequence). V shed 4 bases, J shed 3 bases, and the junction held 10 bases outside the gene matches. The CDR3 has 16 residues. The CDR3 nucleotides are TGTGCCAGCAGCCCGGGGGAAGCGGGGTACTACAATGAGCAGTTCTTC. The encoded protein is CASSPGEAGYYNEQFF.